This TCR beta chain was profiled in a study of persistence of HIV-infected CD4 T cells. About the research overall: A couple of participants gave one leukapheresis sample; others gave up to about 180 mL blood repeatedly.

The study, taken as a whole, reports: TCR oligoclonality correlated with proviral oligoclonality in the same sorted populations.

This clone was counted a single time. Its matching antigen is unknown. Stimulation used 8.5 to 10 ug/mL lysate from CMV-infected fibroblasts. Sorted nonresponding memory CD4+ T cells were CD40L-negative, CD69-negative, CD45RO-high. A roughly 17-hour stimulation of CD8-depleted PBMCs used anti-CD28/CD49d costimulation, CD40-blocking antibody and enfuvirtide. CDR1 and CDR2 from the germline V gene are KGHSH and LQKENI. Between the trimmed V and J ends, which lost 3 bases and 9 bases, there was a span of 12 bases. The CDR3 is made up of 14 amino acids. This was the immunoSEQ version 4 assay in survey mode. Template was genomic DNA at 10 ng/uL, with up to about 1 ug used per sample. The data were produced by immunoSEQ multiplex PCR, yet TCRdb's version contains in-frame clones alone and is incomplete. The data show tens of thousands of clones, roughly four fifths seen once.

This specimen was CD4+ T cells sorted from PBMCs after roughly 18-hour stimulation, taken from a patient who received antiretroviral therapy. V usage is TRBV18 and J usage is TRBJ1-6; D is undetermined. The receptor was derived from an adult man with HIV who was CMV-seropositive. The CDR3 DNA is TGTGCCAGCTCACCGGCCCCTTTCCCTTCACCCCTCCACTTT. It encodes CASSPAPFPSPLHF.